The subject of this entry is one T cell receptor beta chain. Its target antigen remains unknown. No quality values exist for individual bases; no much larger clone is one base distant. The donors were healthy, HIV-negative adults who had no recently reported acute infections or vaccinations. Only Caucasian adults living in Nashville, Tennessee, USA were represented among the donors. Magnetic negative selection was used to enrich CD4+ T cells, after which naive cells were positively selected on CD45RA and the negative fraction became the memory subset. Blood was collected by leukapheresis, and PBMCs were isolated by Ficoll-Histopaque density gradient centrifugation and then cryopreserved in liquid nitrogen vapor phase. Purity and quantity of every magnetically sorted T cell population were checked by analytical flow cytometry. Genomic DNA was isolated from each sorted fraction and quantified by UV absorbance on a Nanodrop 2000c.

The data stem from a study of shared clonotypes between healthy human individuals (dated by TCRdb to 2020 to 2021). Turning to the overall study: The cohort comprised a couple of women and a few men aged 18 to 49 years. For each donor, three plates each were used for CD4 naive and CD4 memory, two plates were used for CD8 naive, and one plate was used for CD8 memory. To estimate repertoire size and how much clonotypes are shared between individuals, the study performed deep sequencing of blood TCR repertoires from about five healthy adults. To increase sequencing depth and limit assay-specific biases, TCR repertoire library preparation and sequencing were carried out by different laboratories using diverse techniques. Leukapheresis yielded between about 0.8 and 8.9 billion PBMCs per donor.

What the study reported, not specific to this receptor: Pairwise subsampling indicated that sequencing depth was expected to affect the degree of clonotype sharing among donors. Because the study included only a small number of donors, the genetic and exposure-history diversity represented was limited. About 4.5% of naive CD4, 3% to 3.5% of naive CD8, 2.3% of memory CD4, and over 0.35% of memory CD8 clonotypes were shared across several donors. Estimated clonotype richness was generally larger for naive than for memory subsets. Only blood was sampled, and tissue TCR repertoires likely differ from those in blood. Compared with non-shared clonotypes, the clonotypes found in all four sorted-subset donors had higher generation probabilities. Incomplete sequencing was indicated by rarefaction of sorted-subset datasets, despite the large sequencing depth.

Using the deep immunoSEQ assay, TCR CDR3 regions were amplified from genomic DNA by multiplex PCR. Extracted genomic DNA from each cell subset was spread evenly across all wells of several immunoSEQ 96-well plates, with each plate serving as a replicate. For sorted subsets, each replicate PCR was loaded with 200 to 250 ng genomic DNA, equivalent to 32,000 or so T cell genomes. Purified libraries were quantified with a Qubit 3.0 fluorometer, sized on a Bioanalyzer 2100, and re-quantified with the KAPA Library Quantification kit. A separate single-read 150-cycle Illumina NextSeq 550 flow cell was used to sequence each immunoSEQ 96-well plate. In the source study's methods: The immunoSEQ output contained only junctional sequences without quality scores, so filtering could not match that applied to full-length reads. To assign V/J genes and CDR3, sequences were annotated using PyIR, a Python wrapper for IgBLAST v1.9, with IMGT germline references. Reads with weak V/J assignments (E-value above 1e-6), missing CDR3, stop codons, out-of-frame junctions, or ambiguous translated residues were removed. V3J clonotypes were defined by identical inferred V gene, J gene, and CDR3 amino acid sequence. Percentage overlap between repertoires was calculated by dividing the number of shared unique clonotypes by the size of the smaller repertoire. RTK rarefaction, the Chao1 estimator, and Recon v2.1 estimates of unobserved clonotypes were used to assess repertoire richness. Generation probabilities were computed with OLGA for all TCRbeta clonotypes obtained by the gDNA method from a few donors. This is the immuneACCESS table as TCRdb keeps it, with only in-frame sequences that have V and J called. A part of the clones is gone; compared with another copy, unresolved V genes explain less than half, and the rest is unexplained. The V and J calls and the clone size are those of that table, but D and trimming were determined from the DNA. The sample records over a million clones, approximately 68% of which are singletons. The ten most abundant clones make up nearly 1.5% of the sample.

The CDR3 holds 14 amino acids from the cysteine to the phenylalanine. Only the CDR3 portion is preserved as DNA: 42 bases, with reading frame beginning at the first base. The V end gives up 4 bases and the J end 5 bases, leaving 5 bases in the junction not matched to a gene. The CDR1 and CDR2 encoded by the germline V gene (reference sequence) are LNHDA and SQIVND. This receptor was obtained from a man between 18 and 35 years old in good health. The chain is made from TRBV19 and TRBJ1-5, and TRBD1 aligns with 7 junction nucleotides. The sequenced material came from memory CD4+ T cells sorted from blood. The cell subset or site label, as the study defines it: CD45RA-negative fraction. The CDR3: CASSTPGGYQPQHF. The bases are TGTGCCAGTAGTACCCCAGGGGGTTATCAGCCCCAGCATTTT.